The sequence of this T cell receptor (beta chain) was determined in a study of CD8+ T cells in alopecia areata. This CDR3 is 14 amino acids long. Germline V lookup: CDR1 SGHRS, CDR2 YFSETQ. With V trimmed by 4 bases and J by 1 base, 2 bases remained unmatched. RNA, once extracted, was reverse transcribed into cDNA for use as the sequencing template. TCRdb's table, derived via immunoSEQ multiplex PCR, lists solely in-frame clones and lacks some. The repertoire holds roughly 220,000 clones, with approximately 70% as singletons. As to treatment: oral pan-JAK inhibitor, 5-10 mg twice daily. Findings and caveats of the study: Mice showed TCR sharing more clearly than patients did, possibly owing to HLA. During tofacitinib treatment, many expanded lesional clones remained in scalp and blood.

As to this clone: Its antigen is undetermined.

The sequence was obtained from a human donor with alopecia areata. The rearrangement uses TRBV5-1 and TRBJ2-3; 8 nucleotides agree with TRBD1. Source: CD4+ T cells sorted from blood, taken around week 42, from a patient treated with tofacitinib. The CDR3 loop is CASSPGQGTDTQYF. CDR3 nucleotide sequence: TGCGCCAGCAGCCCGGGACAGGGCACAGATACGCAGTATTTT.